The 8 T cell receptor beta chains below come from one sample, sequenced in a study of blood T cells in healthy people across ages. A second roughly 6 to 11 cycle PCR used barcoded and J-beta primers. TCRdb re-called the 5' RACE reads through MiXCR, storing one row per CDR3 protein. The data hold hundreds of thousands of distinct CDR3 sequences, with approximately 55% observed a single time. Sequences were obtained from blood. The source of these receptors is an elderly man in good health.

The chain is built from TRBV4-2 and TRBJ2-3; 10 bases align to TRBD2. V lost 3 bases to trimming and J lost 6 bases; unmatched junction nucleotides: 9. This CDR3 contains 16 residues. Germline lookup yields CDR1 LGHNA and CDR2 YNFKEQ. The CDR3 nucleotides are TGTGCCAGCAGCCACCCTCGAGCGGGAGGGCCGGATACGCAGTATTTT. It translates to CASSHPRAGGPDTQYF.

The rearrangement joins TRBV14 to TRBJ1-1, with a possible D match to TRBD1 (5 bases). Trimming shortened V by 0 bases and J by 3 bases, and 14 bases separated the two germline ends. The CDR3 has 16 residues. Looked up from germline, CDR1 is SGHDN and CDR2 is FVKESK. For the CDR3, the DNA is TGTGCCAGCAGCCAAGATACGGGCAGGGCGGACACTGAAGCTTTCTTT. Its protein product is CASSQDTGRADTEAFF. Supplemented by reference TRBV14 and TRBJ1-1, the full variable domain reads EAGVTQFPSHSVIEKGQTVTLRCDPISGHDNLYWYRRVMGKEIKFLLHFVKESKQDESGMPNNRFLAERTGGTYSTLKVQPAELEDSGVYFCASSQDTGRADTEAFFGQGTRLTVV.

This chain connects TRBV18 to TRBJ1-5; 8 nucleotides line up with TRBD1. The CDR3 consists of 17 residues. J lost 6 bases, V lost 6 bases, and 16 bases had no gene match. Per germline, CDR1 KGHSH and CDR2 LQKENI. The CDR3 DNA reads TGTGCCAGCTCCTCCTACGCAGGGCAGGGGGCCGTTCAGCCCCAGCATTTT. This encodes CASSSYAGQGAVQPQHF.

This rearrangement joins TRBV6-5 to TRBJ1-4; TRBD1 agrees at 8 bases. CDR1 and CDR2 from the germline V gene are MNHEY and SVGAGI. After removal of 6 bases from V and 6 bases from J, the junction contained 9 bases not matched to a gene. This CDR3 contains 15 residues. The chain's CDR3 is CASRSGTGPHEKLFF. CDR3 DNA: TGTGCCAGCAGATCCGGGACAGGTCCACATGAAAAACTGTTTTTT.

The V call is TRBV6-5, the J call TRBJ2-3; D call uncertain. Deletions cut 0 bases from V and 1 base from J, with 14 bases between. CDR1 is MNHEY and CDR2 is SVGAGI in the germline V gene. There are 17 residues in the CDR3. Here the CDR3 DNA reads TGTGCCAGCAGTTACTCGATCTGGCGGAGCGGCACAGATACGCAGTATTTT. It is translated as CASSYSIWRSGTDTQYF.

V gene TRBV29-1 combines with J gene TRBJ2-5; D possibly corresponds to TRBD1 (6 bases). The J call is in doubt because the DNA end fits TRBJ2-7 better. Looked up from germline, CDR1 is SQVTM and CDR2 is ANQGSEA. The CDR3 extends over 14 amino acids. The CDR3 loop reads CSVPKQGLANEQYF. CDR3 nucleotide sequence: TGCAGCGTTCCCAAACAGGGCTTAGCGAACGAGCAGTACTTC.

This clonotype was counted a few times. This chain uses TRBV5-1 with TRBJ2-7; TRBD2 aligns across 8 bases. Germline assignment: CDR1 SGHRS and CDR2 YFSETQ. Trimming took 1 base from V and 0 from J; bases not matched to a gene: 3. The CDR3 has 15 amino acids. The CDR3 loop reads CASSLLAGSSYEQYF. The CDR3 DNA reads as TGCGCCAGCAGCTTGCTAGCGGGTTCCTCCTACGAGCAGTACTTC.

The chain is built from TRBV2 and TRBJ2-7; 7 bases are shared with TRBD1. Germline lookup yields CDR1 SNHLY and CDR2 FYNNEI. CDR3 size: 14 residues. Trimming at V came to 6 bases and at J to 4 bases, leaving 9 bases not matched to a gene. CDR3 bases: TGTGCCAGCAGCGAACAGGGGATGACGTACGAGCAGTACTTC. Residues: CASSEQGMTYEQYF.